These 22 T cell receptor beta chains came from one sample sequenced in a study of beta chain features in type 1 diabetes. Reverse transcribing all isolated RNA meant expressed TCRB transcripts were sequenced. Only in-frame clones appear in the TCRdb table, and some are missing; sequencing was by immunoSEQ multiplex PCR. The sample consists of 40,000 to 45,000 clones, around 50% of them appearing once. Input material: Tregs from blood. The receptor set was obtained from a woman in her late teens or twenties in good health.

This chain uses TRBV6-5 with TRBJ1-3; 9 bases align to TRBD1. Losses at the gene ends were 5 bases for V and 4 bases for J; bases not matched to a gene: 3. Germline lookup yields CDR1 MNHEY and CDR2 SVGAGI. The CDR3 covers 14 residues. The CDR3 sequence is CASSRTGAGNTIYF. The DNA for the CDR3 is TGTGCCAGCAGTAGGACAGGGGCCGGAAACACCATATATTTT.

This clone was counted once. The V and J genes are TRBV18 and TRBJ2-1; tentatively, D is TRBD1 (6 bases). Germline CDR1 KGHSH, CDR2 LQKENI. V shed 2 bases and J shed 5 bases, with 16 bases lying between them. This CDR3 is built from 16 residues. CDR3 DNA: TGTGCCAGCTCACCAAGCTTAACAGGGCAGGACAATGAGCAGTTCTTC. This translates into CASSPSLTGQDNEQFF. The variable domain in full, with the rest retrieved from reference TRBV18 and TRBJ2-1, is NAGVMQNPRHLVRRRGQEARLRCSPMKGHSHVYWYRQLPEEGLKFMVYLQKENIIDESGMPKERFSAEFPKEGPSILRIQQVVRGDSAAYFCASSPSLTGQDNEQFFGPGTRLTVL.

This chain uses TRBV5-5 with TRBJ2-1, with D possibly being TRBD1 (5 bases). CDR3 length: 13 residues. Germline V gene data show CDR1 as SGHKS and CDR2 as YYEKEE (reference sequence). Trimming took off 3 bases at V and 7 bases at J, with 11 bases between the two ends. In nucleotides, the CDR3 is TGTGCCAGCAGCTCTACAGGTGTGAATGAGCAGTTCTTC. Its protein is CASSSTGVNEQFF.

This CDR3 reads CSAERVYEQYF. CDR3 coding DNA: TGCAGTGCTGAACGGGTATACGAGCAGTACTTC. This chain joins TRBV20-1 and TRBJ2-7, with no clear D. V shed 5 bases and J shed 4 bases, with 9 bases lying between them. There are 11 residues in the CDR3. Germline V gene lookup returns CDR1 DFQATT and CDR2 SNEGSKA (reference sequence).

A single count supports this clone. Here the CDR3 DNA reads TGTGCCAGCAGCGCCCTTTGGCTAGCGGGAGGTGGCGAGCAGTTCTTC. It is translated as CASSALWLAGGGEQFF. The genes are TRBV5-6 and TRBJ2-1; TRBD2 matches at 11 bases. V lost 4 bases, J lost 10 bases, and 13 bases stayed unmatched. CDR3 length equals 16 residues. Germline lookup yields CDR1 SGHDT and CDR2 YYEEEE.

The chain is built from TRBV18 and TRBJ1-2, with 9 bases lining up with TRBD1. The J segment lost 3 bases and the V segment lost 7 bases, leaving 6 bases of the junction unmatched. The CDR3 is 14 amino acids. Germline V gene lookup returns CDR1 KGHSH and CDR2 LQKENI. This CDR3 reads CASFADRGYYGYTF. CDR3 nucleotides: TGTGCCAGCTTTGCGGACAGGGGATACTATGGCTACACCTTC. Looking up the rest from reference TRBV18 and TRBJ1-2 gives the full variable domain: NAGVMQNPRHLVRRRGQEARLRCSPMKGHSHVYWYRQLPEEGLKFMVYLQKENIIDESGMPKERFSAEFPKEGPSILRIQQVVRGDSAAYFCASFADRGYYGYTFGSGTRLTVV.

This clone was seen more than once but under ten times. The chain is built from TRBV30 and TRBJ1-5, with 8 bases that match TRBD1. Germline V gives CDR1 GTSNPN, CDR2 SVGIG (reference sequence). Losses at the gene ends were 5 bases for V and 5 bases for J; bases not matched to a gene: 5. The CDR3 spans 13 residues. The CDR3 region is CAWADRGDQPQHF. In DNA, the CDR3 is TGTGCCTGGGCAGACAGGGGCGATCAGCCCCAGCATTTT. Based on the CDR3 plus reference TRBV30 and TRBJ1-5, the full variable domain is SQTIHQWPATLVQPVGSPLSLECTVEGTSNPNLYWYRQAAGRGLQLLFYSVGIGQISSEVPQNLSASRPQDRQFILSSKKLLLSDSGFYLCAWADRGDQPQHFGDGTRLSIL.

V usage is TRBV7-2 and J usage is TRBJ1-6, with D uncertain. The CDR3 has 14 residues. The V end lost 5 bases, the J end lost 6 bases, and 11 bases lay between the germline ends. CDR1 and CDR2 from the germline V gene are SGHTA and FQGNSA. The CDR3 DNA is TGTGCCAGCAGCCCCCCTCGAGTTAATTCACCCCTCCACTTT. Its translation is CASSPPRVNSPLHF.

This clone was recorded only once. This sequence joins TRBV6-1 and TRBJ2-1; the D gene is possibly TRBD2 (5 bases). CDR1 MNHNS and CDR2 SASEGT come from the germline V gene. The CDR3 loop spans 14 amino acids. Trimming took 7 bases from V and 8 from J, leaving 18 bases between them. The CDR3 DNA follows: TGTGCCAGCACGAGGGTAGGGCTAGTAGATGAGCAGTTCTTC. Translation: CASTRVGLVDEQFF.

A remark on this clone: The CDR3 end shows no conserved phenylalanine or tryptophan, and so a read error is likely. Because the CDR3's place on the DNA is in doubt, the DNA is left out and the CDR3 is given as listed by TCRdb. The genes are TRBV28 and TRBJ2-3; TRBD2 reflects the table's D call only, with no check against the DNA. Germline CDR1 is MDHEN and CDR2 is SYDVKM. From its first to its last residue, the CDR3 has 14 amino acids. The CDR3 sequence: CASSPAGRVLGTQY.

This clone was found a few times. The gene calls are TRBV30 and TRBJ1-5; D is possibly TRBD1 (6 bases). The ends were cut back, 1 base at V and 0 bases at J, with 10 bases in the middle. This CDR3 region has 15 residues. Germline V gene sequence: CDR1 GTSNPN, CDR2 SVGIG (reference sequence). CDR3 region: CAWSGQGISNQPQHF. CDR3 bases: TGTGCCTGGAGTGGCCAGGGGATTAGCAATCAGCCCCAGCATTTT.

The V gene is TRBV28, the J gene TRBJ1-5; D may be TRBD1 (5 bases). The CDR3 spans 17 residues. V was trimmed by 2 bases and J by 5 bases, leaving 19 bases between them. Germline lookup yields CDR1 MDHEN and CDR2 SYDVKM. The DNA for the CDR3 is TGTGCCAGCAGTTTAGGGTGGGGCAGGGAAGGAGATCAGCCCCAGCATTTT. It encodes CASSLGWGREGDQPQHF.

The V gene is TRBV6-5, the J gene TRBJ2-7, with 16 bases lining up with TRBD2. Germline V gives CDR1 MNHEY, CDR2 SVGAGI. The CDR3 is 16 amino acids. V shed 4 bases and J 3 bases; nucleotides not matched to a gene: 3. CDR3 region: CASSSGTSGRVYEQYF. CDR3 coding DNA: TGTGCCAGCAGTTCTGGGACTAGCGGGAGGGTCTACGAGCAGTACTTC.

This clone was counted only a few times. V is TRBV5-6 and J is TRBJ2-7; D perhaps matches TRBD2 (6 bases). This CDR3 comprises 13 residues. Germline CDR1 SGHDT, CDR2 YYEEEE. The V end was cut by 1 base, the J end by 6 bases, with 11 bases between. The CDR3, as DNA: TGTGCCAGCAGCTTGTTTTTCGGGGGCGAGCAGTACTTC. Translating gives CASSLFFGGEQYF.

The chain recombines TRBV7-9 with TRBJ1-6, with D perhaps TRBD1 (5 bases). This CDR3 spans 15 amino acids. Trimming stripped 3 bases from V and 7 bases from J, with 13 bases between. Germline V gene data show CDR1 as SEHNR and CDR2 as FQNEAQ (reference sequence). The CDR3 here is CASSFGGGENSPLHF. The CDR3 bases are TGTGCCAGCAGCTTCGGAGGAGGGGAAAATTCACCCCTCCACTTT.

This clone was detected only a few times. This chain links TRBV7-8 with TRBJ2-1; 7 bases line up with TRBD2. CDR3 length: 13 residues. Germline V lookup: CDR1 SGHVS, CDR2 FQNEAQ. The V gene end was trimmed by 3 bases and the J gene end by 10 bases; junction bases not matched to a gene: 6. The CDR3 bases are TGTGCCAGCAGCTTTAATCAGCGGGACGAGCAGTTCTTC. This codes for CASSFNQRDEQFF.

J is TRBJ2-1 and V is TRBV9, with 8 bases fitting TRBD2. V lost 1 base to trimming and J lost 5 bases; unmatched junction nucleotides: 8. Per the germline V gene, CDR1 is SGDLS and CDR2 is YYNGEE. There are 16 residues in the CDR3. CDR3 loop: CASSVQSGSSHNEQFF. CDR3 sequence (DNA): TGTGCCAGCAGCGTACAGAGCGGGAGCAGCCACAATGAGCAGTTCTTC.

The table lists this clone with a few counts. The chain employs TRBV28 and TRBJ2-3; 10 bases fit TRBD1. The CDR3 is 14 residues long. After removal of 8 bases from V and 2 bases from J, the junction contained 4 bases not matched to a gene. In germline, CDR1 is MDHEN, CDR2 SYDVKM. CDR3 residues: CASWDRGSTDTQYF. CDR3 nucleotide sequence: TGTGCCAGCTGGGACAGGGGATCCACAGATACGCAGTATTTT.

The rearrangement links TRBV2 to TRBJ2-1; TRBD1 might be the D (6 bases). The CDR3 covers 14 residues. CDR1 SNHLY and CDR2 FYNNEI come from the germline V gene. The germline V and J ends were trimmed by 3 bases and 7 bases, with 13 bases remaining between them. CDR3 nucleotides: TGTGCCAGCAGTGATATGGGGGCCAGGAATGAGCAGTTCTTC. Encoded protein: CASSDMGARNEQFF.

The chain carries TRBV19 and TRBJ1-5; 8 bases agree with TRBD1. The CDR3 is 13 residues long. The J segment lost 7 bases and the V segment lost 7 bases, leaving 6 bases of the junction unmatched. Germline V lookup: CDR1 LNHDA, CDR2 SQIVND (reference sequence). The CDR3 coding sequence is TGTGCCAGTATGCGGGCAGGGGGCCAGCCCCAGCATTTT. Translating gives CASMRAGGQPQHF. Combining the CDR3 with reference TRBV19 and TRBJ1-5 gives the whole variable domain DGGITQSPKYLFRKEGQNVTLSCEQNLNHDAMYWYRQDPGQGLRLIYYSQIVNDFQKGDIAEGYSVSREKKESFPLTVTSAQKNPTAFYLCASMRAGGQPQHFGDGTRLSIL.

The chain recombines TRBV6-5 with TRBJ2-7; 7 positions agree with TRBD1. CDR1 and CDR2 from the germline V gene are MNHEY and SVGAGI. The CDR3 extends over 14 amino acids. V lost 6 bases, J lost 5 bases, and 10 bases stayed unmatched. CDR3: CASRPSDRDDEQYF. The CDR3 DNA follows: TGTGCCAGCAGACCGTCTGACAGGGACGACGAGCAGTACTTC.

The CDR3 DNA is TGTGCCAGCAGCTTAGTTGGGGCGGGGTCTGCCTACGAGCAGTACTTC. Its translation is CASSLVGAGSAYEQYF. The genes are TRBV7-9 and TRBJ2-7; a possible D gene is TRBD2 (6 bases). Between the trimmed V and J ends, which lost 1 base and 2 bases, there was a span of 15 bases. Germline CDR1 and CDR2: SEHNR and FQNEAQ (reference sequence). The CDR3 length is 16 residues.